Below, 25 T cell receptor beta chains from the same sample are listed, as sequenced in a study of blood T cell repertoires in COVID-19. TCRdb's table, derived via immunoSEQ multiplex PCR, lists solely in-frame clones and lacks some. The table has 300,000 to 400,000 clones, roughly 86% seen once; the top ten hold about 2.3%. The specimen was peripheral blood. These receptors were collected from a woman aged 60-75 years with COVID-19, enrolled during active disease.

CDR3 coding DNA: TGCAGCGGCGGACTAGCGGGGGGTGGGAATGAGCAGTTCTTC. Amino acids: CSGGLAGGGNEQFF. The rearrangement links TRBV29-1 to TRBJ2-1; 14 positions agree with TRBD2. Germline trimming cut 7 bases from V and 7 bases from J; bases unmatched to any gene: 6. Germline V lookup: CDR1 SQVTM, CDR2 ANQGSEA. The CDR3 is 14 amino acids.

The sample holds one count of this clone. The CDR3 is CASSAAGTGRREQYF. The DNA of the CDR3 is TGTGCCAGCAGCGCAGCCGGGACAGGGAGACGCGAGCAGTACTTC. The chain employs TRBV5-4 and TRBJ2-7, with 9 bases identical to TRBD1. The CDR3 is 15 residues long. Germline CDR1 is SGHNT and CDR2 is YYREEE (reference sequence). Trimming cost V 4 bases and J 6 bases; bases outside gene matches: 11.

V usage is TRBV15 and J usage is TRBJ2-1; TRBD2 matches at 10 bases. The ends lost 6 bases at V and 6 bases at J; junction bases unmatched: 8. The CDR3 spans 15 residues. Germline V gene data show CDR1 as LNHNV and CDR2 as YYDKDF (reference sequence). This chain's CDR3 is CATRLDWTSGNEQFF. DNA for the CDR3: TGTGCCACCAGATTGGATTGGACTAGCGGCAATGAGCAGTTCTTC.

The chain recombines TRBV5-1 with TRBJ2-7; the match to TRBD1 covers 7 bases. The junction had 8 bases not matched to a gene; V was cut back by 3 bases and J by 5 bases. Looked up from germline, CDR1 is SGHRS and CDR2 is YFSETQ. The CDR3 loop spans 14 amino acids. Written as DNA, the CDR3 is TGCGCCAGCAGCTCACAGGGGATTAGAGACGAGCAGTACTTC. Translated: CASSSQGIRDEQYF.

The gene calls are TRBV7-3 and TRBJ2-5; D might be TRBD2 (6 bases). The CDR3 is made up of 15 amino acids. Looked up from germline, CDR1 is SGHTA and CDR2 is FQGTGA. V lost 2 bases and J lost 5, with 15 bases in between. CDR3 nucleotide sequence: TGTGCCAGCAGCTTACTAGCGACCCCGGGGGAGACCCAGTACTTC. Amino acid sequence: CASSLLATPGETQYF.

J is TRBJ2-5 and V is TRBV21-1; whether TRBD2, the table's D call, matches the DNA was not checked. TRBV21-1 corresponds to a pseudogene. The length of the CDR3 is 16 residues. CDR3 bases: TGTGCCAGCAGCAAGCGGAGGCGGGGGGCCGAGGGGACCCAGTACTTC. Translated: CASSKRRRGAEGTQYF.

V is TRBV5-1 and J is TRBJ2-5; 11 bases match TRBD2. Germline V CDR1 and CDR2: SGHRS, YFSETQ. J was trimmed by 5 bases and V by 2 bases; bases with no gene match: 8. The length of the CDR3 is 16 residues. For the CDR3, the DNA is TGCGCCAGCAGCTTCCTAGCGGGGGGCGGCCTCGAGACCCAGTACTTC. This sequence encodes CASSFLAGGGLETQYF.

The V gene is TRBV30, the J gene TRBJ2-2; D uncertain. Germline CDR1 and CDR2: GTSNPN and SVGIG (reference sequence). CDR3 length equals 16 residues. Trimming stripped 0 bases from V and 1 base from J, with 12 bases between. The CDR3 bases are TGTGCCTGGAGTGTACAGTCAACCGAGAACACCGGGGAGCTGTTTTTT. Its protein is CAWSVQSTENTGELFF.

J is TRBJ2-3 and V is TRBV19, with 15 bases aligning to TRBD2. This CDR3 is built from 17 residues. Germline CDR1 LNHDA, CDR2 SQIVND (reference sequence). The V gene end was trimmed by 5 bases and the J gene end by 4 bases; junction bases not matched to a gene: 7. CDR3 amino acids: CASSFSRTSGGADTQYF. The CDR3 DNA reads TGTGCCAGTAGTTTCTCCAGGACTAGCGGGGGGGCAGATACGCAGTATTTT.

V and J are TRBV19 and TRBJ2-3; maybe TRBD2 (7 bases). Germline CDR1 reads LNHDA; CDR2 reads SQIVND (reference sequence). V was clipped by 3 bases and J by 0 bases, with 10 bases between them. This CDR3 has 15 residues. For the CDR3, the DNA is TGTGCCAGTAGTATCCCGGGGGGCAGCACAGATACGCAGTATTTT. This encodes CASSIPGGSTDTQYF.

The rearrangement uses TRBV4-1 and TRBJ1-4, with D tentatively TRBD1 (5 bases). V was clipped by 3 bases and J by 0 bases, with 11 bases between them. The germline CDR1 and CDR2 sequences are MGHRA and YSYEKL. CDR3 length: 16 residues. CDR3 amino acids: CASSHPPGATNEKLFF. The CDR3, as DNA: TGCGCCAGCAGCCACCCACCGGGGGCAACTAATGAAAAACTGTTTTTT.

V is TRBV18 and J is TRBJ2-7; TRBD1 matches 7 bases. Germline trimming cut 3 bases from V and 7 bases from J; bases unmatched to any gene: 6. CDR1 is KGHSH, CDR2 LQKENI, per germline. This CDR3 has 13 amino acids. The CDR3: CASSPTGMGEQYF. The CDR3 nucleotides are TGTGCCAGCTCACCGACAGGGATGGGGGAGCAGTACTTC.

This chain joins TRBV9 and TRBJ1-1; D gene uncertain. The CDR3 spans 13 residues. Trimming pared 4 bases from V and 1 base from J, leaving 8 bases between. Germline CDR1 SGDLS, CDR2 YYNGEE. The DNA of the CDR3 is TGTGCCAGCAGCCCGCTAAAGAACACTGAAGCTTTCTTT. Protein product: CASSPLKNTEAFF.

The CDR3 region is CASSLSLWTGYSSDTQYF. The DNA of the CDR3 is TGTGCCAGCAGTTTATCCCTATGGACAGGGTATTCGTCAGATACGCAGTATTTT. V usage is TRBV28 and J usage is TRBJ2-3, with 8 bases fitting TRBD1. Trimming removed 1 base from V and 4 bases from J; junction bases left unmatched: 13. The CDR3 consists of 18 residues. Germline CDR1 and CDR2: MDHEN and SYDVKM.

The chain is built from TRBV18 and TRBJ2-7, with TRBD1 identical over 8 bases. V dropped 4 bases and J dropped 12; count of bases not matched to a gene: 17. Germline values: CDR1 KGHSH, CDR2 LQKENI. The CDR3 consists of 15 residues. CDR3 loop: CASSQTGTGQLLSYF. The CDR3 DNA follows: TGTGCCAGCTCACAAACAGGGACAGGTCAACTCCTATCGTACTTC.

This rearrangement joins TRBV7-8 to TRBJ1-2, with TRBD1 matching over 8 bases. V lost 4 bases to trimming and J lost 2 bases; unmatched junction nucleotides: 9. This CDR3 is 16 amino acids long. Germline V lookup: CDR1 SGHVS, CDR2 FQNEAQ. Written as DNA, the CDR3 is TGTGCCAGCAGCTCCCGGACAGGGATTCTCAACTATGGCTACACCTTC. Its protein product is CASSSRTGILNYGYTF.

The chain has TRBV11-2 and TRBJ2-5; 8 positions match TRBD2. This CDR3 is 16 amino acids long. V dropped 7 bases and J dropped 2; count of bases not matched to a gene: 12. Germline CDR1 SGHAT, CDR2 FQNNGV. CDR3 bases: TGTGCCAGCACCCCCGGGGCGGGGGGCCCACAAGAGACCCAGTACTTC. This gives the protein CASTPGAGGPQETQYF.

The genes are TRBV4-1 and TRBJ1-1, with TRBD1 matching 7 bases. CDR1 and CDR2 from the germline V gene are MGHRA and YSYEKL. The CDR3 loop spans 15 amino acids. Losses at the gene ends were 3 bases for V and 3 bases for J; bases not matched to a gene: 7. As DNA, the CDR3 is TGCGCCAGCAGCCATACAGGGGAGAGGGACACTGAAGCTTTCTTT. Residues: CASSHTGERDTEAFF.

This chain connects TRBV3-1 (or the pseudogene TRBV3-2) to TRBJ2-7; TRBD1 agrees at 9 bases. Unmatched junction bases numbered 4, after V lost 1 base and J lost 3 bases. There are 15 residues in the CDR3. CDR1 is LGHDT and CDR2 is YNNKEL in the germline V gene (reference sequence). The CDR3 DNA reads as TGTGCCAGCAGCCAAGTGGGGACAGGGCGCTACGAGCAGTACTTC. Its protein product is CASSQVGTGRYEQYF.

This chain links TRBV18 with TRBJ1-6; weak D call: TRBD1 (5 bases). Between the trimmed V and J ends, which lost 1 base and 5 bases, there was a span of 15 bases. Germline assignment: CDR1 KGHSH and CDR2 LQKENI. The CDR3 is made up of 17 amino acids. DNA of the CDR3: TGTGCCAGCTCACCACTGGGGCAGCAGGGTGATAATTCACCCCTCCACTTT. Its protein product is CASSPLGQQGDNSPLHF. The full variable domain, rest sourced from reference TRBV18 and TRBJ1-6, is NAGVMQNPRHLVRRRGQEARLRCSPMKGHSHVYWYRQLPEEGLKFMVYLQKENIIDESGMPKERFSAEFPKEGPSILRIQQVVRGDSAAYFCASSPLGQQGDNSPLHFGNGTRLTVT.

The chain employs TRBV2 and TRBJ2-3, with D possibly matching TRBD2 (5 bases). V dropped 6 bases and J dropped 2 bases, with 15 bases sitting between them. The CDR3 is made up of 15 amino acids. Germline CDR1 is SNHLY and CDR2 is FYNNEI. The CDR3: CASRETIDLTDTQYF. In nucleotides, the CDR3 is TGTGCCAGCAGGGAGACTATCGACCTCACAGATACGCAGTATTTT.

This chain links TRBV27 with TRBJ2-1; TRBD1 might be the D (6 bases). Germline-derived CDR1 and CDR2 are MNHEY and SMNVEV (reference sequence). The ends were cut back, 10 bases at V and 7 bases at J, with 17 bases in the middle. The CDR3 runs to 13 residues. The CDR3 here is CATGETTGNEQFF. The CDR3 nucleotides are TGTGCCACCGGGGAGACCACAGGGAATGAGCAGTTCTTC.

The chain employs TRBV28 and TRBJ2-2; the match to TRBD1 covers 8 bases. The CDR3 covers 15 residues. Germline V gene sequence: CDR1 MDHEN, CDR2 SYDVKM. V lost 6 bases and J lost 2; bases outside the gene matches: 5. The CDR3 bases are TGTGCCAGCAGCCCGGGACAGGTTAACACCGGGGAGCTGTTTTTT. Amino acid sequence: CASSPGQVNTGELFF.

CDR3 coding DNA: TGTGCCAGCAGCTATGCCTTTGAGGGCTACACCTTC. Translation gives CASSYAFEGYTF. V usage is TRBV5-4 and J usage is TRBJ1-2; D not certain. V dropped 3 bases and J dropped 8 bases, with 11 bases sitting between them. This CDR3 region has 12 residues. Germline values: CDR1 SGHNT, CDR2 YYREEE (reference sequence).

V gene TRBV5-1 combines with J gene TRBJ1-4, with unresolved D. The CDR3 contains 15 residues. Trimming removed 2 bases at V and 2 bases at J, with 10 bases between. Germline assignment: CDR1 SGHRS and CDR2 YFSETQ. CDR3 residues: CASSLSGVTNEKLFF. In nucleotides, the CDR3 is TGCGCCAGCAGCTTAAGCGGGGTCACTAATGAAAAACTGTTTTTT.